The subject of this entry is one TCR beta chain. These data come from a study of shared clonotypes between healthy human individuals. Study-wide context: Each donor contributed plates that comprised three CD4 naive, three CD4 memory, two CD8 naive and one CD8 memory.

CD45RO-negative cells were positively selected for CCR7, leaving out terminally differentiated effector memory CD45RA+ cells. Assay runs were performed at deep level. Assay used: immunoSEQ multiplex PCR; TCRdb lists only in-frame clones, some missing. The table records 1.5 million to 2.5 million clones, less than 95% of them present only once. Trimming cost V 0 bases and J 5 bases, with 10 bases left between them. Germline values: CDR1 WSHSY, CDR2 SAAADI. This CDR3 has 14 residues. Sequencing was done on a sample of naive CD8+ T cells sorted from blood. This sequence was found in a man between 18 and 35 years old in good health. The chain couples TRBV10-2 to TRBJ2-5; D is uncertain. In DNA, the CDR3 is TGCGCCAGCAGTGAGTCGAATCTCGGGGAGACCCAGTACTTC. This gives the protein CASSESNLGETQYF.